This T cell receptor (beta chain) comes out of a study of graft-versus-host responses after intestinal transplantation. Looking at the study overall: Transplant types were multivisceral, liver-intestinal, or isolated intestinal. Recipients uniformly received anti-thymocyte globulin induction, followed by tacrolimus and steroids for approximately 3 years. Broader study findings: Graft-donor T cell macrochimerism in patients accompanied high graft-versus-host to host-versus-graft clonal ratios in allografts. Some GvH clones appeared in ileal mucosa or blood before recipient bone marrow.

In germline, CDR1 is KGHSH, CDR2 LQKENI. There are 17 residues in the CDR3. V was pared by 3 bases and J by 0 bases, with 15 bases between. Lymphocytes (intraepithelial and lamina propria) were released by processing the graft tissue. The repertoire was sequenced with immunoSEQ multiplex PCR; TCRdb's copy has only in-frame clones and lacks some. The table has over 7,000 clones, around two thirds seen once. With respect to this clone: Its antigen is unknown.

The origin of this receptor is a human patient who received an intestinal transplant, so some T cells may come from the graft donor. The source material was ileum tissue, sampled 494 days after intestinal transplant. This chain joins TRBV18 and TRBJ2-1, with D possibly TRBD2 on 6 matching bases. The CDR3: CASSPGLLLSSYNEQFF. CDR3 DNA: TGTGCCAGCTCACCGGGACTTCTCCTCAGCTCCTACAATGAGCAGTTCTTC.